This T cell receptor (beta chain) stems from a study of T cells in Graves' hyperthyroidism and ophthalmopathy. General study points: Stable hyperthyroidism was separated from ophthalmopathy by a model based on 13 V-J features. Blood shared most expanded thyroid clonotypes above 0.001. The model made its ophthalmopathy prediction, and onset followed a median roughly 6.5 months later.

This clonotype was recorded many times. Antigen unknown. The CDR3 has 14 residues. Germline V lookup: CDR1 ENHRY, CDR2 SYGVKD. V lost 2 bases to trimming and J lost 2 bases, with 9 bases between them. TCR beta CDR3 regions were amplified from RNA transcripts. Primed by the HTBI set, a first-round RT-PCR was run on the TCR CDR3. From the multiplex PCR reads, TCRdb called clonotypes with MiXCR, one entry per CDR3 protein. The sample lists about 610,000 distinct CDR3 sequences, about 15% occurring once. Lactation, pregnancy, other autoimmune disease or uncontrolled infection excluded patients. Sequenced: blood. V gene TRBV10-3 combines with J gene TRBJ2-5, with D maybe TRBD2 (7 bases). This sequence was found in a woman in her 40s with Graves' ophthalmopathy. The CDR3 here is CAISEGGAQETQYF. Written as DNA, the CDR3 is TGTGCCATCAGTGAGGGGGGGGCTCAAGAGACCCAGTACTTC.